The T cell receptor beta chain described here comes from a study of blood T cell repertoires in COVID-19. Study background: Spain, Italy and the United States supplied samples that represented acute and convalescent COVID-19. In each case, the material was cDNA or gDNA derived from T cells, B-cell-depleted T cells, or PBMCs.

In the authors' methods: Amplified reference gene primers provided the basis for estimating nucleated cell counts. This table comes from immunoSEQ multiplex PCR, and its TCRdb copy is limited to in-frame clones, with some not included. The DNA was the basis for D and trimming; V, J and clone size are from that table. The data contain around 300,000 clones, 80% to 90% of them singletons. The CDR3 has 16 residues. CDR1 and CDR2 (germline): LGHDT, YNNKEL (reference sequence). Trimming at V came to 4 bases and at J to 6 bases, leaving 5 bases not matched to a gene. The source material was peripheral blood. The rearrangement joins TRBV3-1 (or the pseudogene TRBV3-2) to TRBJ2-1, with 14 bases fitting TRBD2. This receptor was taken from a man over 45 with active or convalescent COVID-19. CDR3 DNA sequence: TGTGCCAGCAGCCTAAGACTAGCGGGAGGGATCAATGAGCAGTTCTTC. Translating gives CASSLRLAGGINEQFF.